This TCR beta chain was sequenced in a study of blood T cells in healthy people across ages. Deletions cut 5 bases from V and 5 bases from J, with 19 bases between. The CDR3 length is 16 residues. CDR1 and CDR2 from the germline V gene are MDHEN and SYDVKM. Combining a sample-barcoded 5' primer with a J-beta primer mix, a second PCR ran for 7 to 11 cycles. Using its own MiXCR run on the 5' RACE reads, TCRdb lists one record per CDR3 protein. The table has some 890,000 distinct CDR3 sequences, around 29% seen once; the top ten hold 10% to 13%. The data also belong to a second study, concerning T cells of mothers and their children. That report notes: Second-round PCR products received sample barcodes and 2-4 random nucleotides from the M1S primer.

The rearrangement links TRBV28 to TRBJ2-1, with D hard to call. The clonotype comes from a woman in her thirties or forties in good health. What was sequenced was blood. The CDR3 DNA is TGTGCCAGCAGTACCCCCCGAACTGGCGGCCACAATGAGCAGTTCTTC. Amino acids: CASSTPRTGGHNEQFF.